This TCR beta chain was found in a study of blood T cell repertoires in COVID-19. The CDR3 is 16 residues long. Germline lookup yields CDR1 SGHRS and CDR2 YFSETQ. V lost 3 bases and J lost 8; bases outside the gene matches: 11. Authors' processing steps: For nucleated cells, counts were estimated from reference gene primer amplification. The protocol was immunoSEQ multiplex PCR, while the TCRdb copy is restricted to in-frame clones and leaves out a portion. The DNA gave D and trimming, while V, J and clone size come from that table. Of some 150,000 clones detected, 75% to 90% appear once; the ten largest clones hold roughly 4%.

The clonotype originates from an elderly woman with acute or convalescent COVID-19. This rearrangement joins TRBV5-1 to TRBJ2-1; the match to TRBD2 covers 10 bases. What was sequenced was peripheral blood. CDR3: CASSSVAGGARHEQFF. In DNA, the CDR3 is TGCGCCAGCAGCTCCGTAGCGGGGGGCGCCAGGCATGAGCAGTTCTTC.